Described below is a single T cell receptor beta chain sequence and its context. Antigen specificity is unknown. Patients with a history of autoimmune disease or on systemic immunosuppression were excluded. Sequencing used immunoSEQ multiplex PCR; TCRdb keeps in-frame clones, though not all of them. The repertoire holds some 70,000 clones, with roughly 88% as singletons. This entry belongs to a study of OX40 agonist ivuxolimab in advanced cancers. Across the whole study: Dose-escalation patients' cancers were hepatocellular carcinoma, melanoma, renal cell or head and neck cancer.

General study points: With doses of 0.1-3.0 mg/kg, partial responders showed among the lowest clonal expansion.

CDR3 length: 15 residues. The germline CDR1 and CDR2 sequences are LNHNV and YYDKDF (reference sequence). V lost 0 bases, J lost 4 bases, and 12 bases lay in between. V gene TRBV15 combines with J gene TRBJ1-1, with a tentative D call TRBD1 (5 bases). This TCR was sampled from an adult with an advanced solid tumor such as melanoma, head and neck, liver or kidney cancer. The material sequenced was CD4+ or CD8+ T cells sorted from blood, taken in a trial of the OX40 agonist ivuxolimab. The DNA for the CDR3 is TGTGCCACCAGCAGAGAAAGGTTGGGGGGCACTGAAGCTTTCTTT. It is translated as CATSRERLGGTEAFF.